This TCR beta chain was recovered during a study of T cell responses to AZD1222 COVID-19 vaccine (dated by TCRdb to the early 2020s). Some background on the complete study: AZD1222 recipients given second doses at about 4 weeks or at about 12 weeks were pooled, since spike-specific TCR depth and breadth were not found to differ between the two schedules. A total of 230 to 250 trial participants underwent TCR sequencing, of whom some 210 received two doses of AZD1222 and 26 received two doses of the MenACWY control vaccine. Trial participants were enrolled into age subgroups of 18-55, 56-69 and 70-plus years, which contained about 150, 27 and 61 TCR-sequenced participants, respectively.

The CDR3 regions of human TCRbeta chains were analyzed by immunosequencing. Per the original workflow: Repertoire TCRs were checked for matches against a reference library of SARS-CoV-2-specific TCRs that had been generated using the MIRA antigen-specificity platform. Breadth was defined as the fraction of unique TCRs that were SARS-CoV-2-associated, and depth was defined as the fraction of total T cells that were SARS-CoV-2-associated. Using the MIRA data, every spike-specific TCR was mapped to the spike region that the TCR reacted to and assigned to either a CD4 or a CD8 class. Log10-transformed breadth and depth values were compared by one-way ANOVA with Sidak's multiple comparisons tests. The table was pulled from immuneACCESS by TCRdb, which kept in-frame rearrangements only. Such tables lose some clones; where checked, under half of the loss comes from unresolved V genes, and the rest has no known cause. V, J and clone size were drawn from that table, and D and trimming were deduced from the DNA. The table for this sample lists about 170,000 clones; about 89% of them were counted only once. The ten largest make up 1.5% to 2% of the sample.

This clone was detected once. Its target antigen remains unknown. Nothing much larger sits one base from this clone, and base qualities are not available. In the germline V gene, CDR1 corresponds to MRHNA and CDR2 to SNTAGT. Its CDR3 holds 15 amino acids, cysteine through phenylalanine. Only CDR3 DNA is held: 45 bases, read in frame from base 1. V is cut by 6 bases and J by 7 bases, and the space between the germline ends is 16 bases. Findings and caveats that apply to the study as a whole: Only a handful of AZD1222 recipients were SARS-CoV-2 seropositive at baseline, limiting conclusions about previously exposed vaccinees. Reportedly, almost half of the unique spike-specific TCRs recognized epitopes lying outside the regions that are mutated in the B.1.351 and B.1.1.7 variants. Vaccine-associated CD4 TCRs spanned the whole spike protein, with dominant responses in regions 160-218 and 743-854. In the small 56-69-year group, the increase in depth fell short of significance, most likely because of low power. Most participants were white British and females outnumbered males, and the authors suggested that clonal diversity may have been underestimated. Spike-specific TCR breadth and depth rose significantly after two AZD1222 doses compared with day 0 and with MenACWY recipients. Because no samples from the day 14 peak response were available, repertoires could be characterized only after the peak T cell response.

The intended sense of this specimen's time point label: baseline before first vaccination. The vaccinee samples were drawn from two UK trials, COV001 and COV002, one of which was a single-blind randomized controlled phase 2/3 trial testing AZD1222 (ChAdOx1 nCoV-19) in healthy adults. For TCRbeta chain sequencing, PBMC samples from trial participants were taken at day 0 and at day 28 after the second dose. Sequencing used peripheral blood, obtained on day 0 of AZD1222 vaccination. This clonotype was sampled from an adult in good health. The chain couples TRBV6-4 to TRBJ1-6, with the D gene not clear enough to name. The encoded CDR3 is CASSAGPNGNSPLHF. Read as DNA, the sequence is TGTGCCAGCAGCGCCGGACCGAACGGGAATTCACCCCTCCACTTT.